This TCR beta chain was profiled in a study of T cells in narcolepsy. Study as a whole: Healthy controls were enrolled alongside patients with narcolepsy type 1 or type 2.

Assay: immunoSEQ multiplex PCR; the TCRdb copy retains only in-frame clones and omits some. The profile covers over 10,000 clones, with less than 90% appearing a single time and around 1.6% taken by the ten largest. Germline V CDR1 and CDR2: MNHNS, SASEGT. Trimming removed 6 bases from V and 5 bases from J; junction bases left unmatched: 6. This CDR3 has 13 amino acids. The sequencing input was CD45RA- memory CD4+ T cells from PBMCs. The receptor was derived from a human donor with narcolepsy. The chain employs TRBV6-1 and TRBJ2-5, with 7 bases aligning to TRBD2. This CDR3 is CASSPAGRETQYF. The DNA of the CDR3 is TGTGCCAGCAGCCCAGCGGGGCGGGAGACCCAGTACTTC.